This paragraph reports one TCR beta chain. Its antigen is not identified. Sequencing was performed with immunoSEQ multiplex PCR; in TCRdb, only in-frame clones are kept and a portion is missing. The repertoire consists of around 28,000 clones, with over 75% occurring once and the leading ten covering about 0.9%. These data are taken from a study of T cells in narcolepsy. As for the study in general: Enrolled donors included narcolepsy type 1 or type 2 patients and healthy controls. Study observations and caveats: Healthy controls reportedly lacked the autoreactive clonotypes serially found in patients' blood. HCRT-specific and TRIB2-specific autoreactive clonotypes appeared among same-patient CSF and blood CD4+ clonotypes. Autoreactive clone sequences were missing from some blood memory CD4+ repertoires.

The CDR3 loop spans 15 amino acids. The germline V gene encodes CDR1 MDHEN and CDR2 SYDVKM. The V end lost 2 bases, the J end lost 2 bases, and 7 bases lay between the germline ends. Input material: CD45RA- memory CD4+ T cells from PBMCs. This chain connects TRBV28 to TRBJ2-6, with D perhaps TRBD2 (6 bases). This TCR derives from a human donor with narcolepsy. In DNA, the CDR3 is TGTGCCAGCAGTTTAGGGGGGACTGGGGCCAACGTCCTGACTTTC. Translating it yields CASSLGGTGANVLTF.